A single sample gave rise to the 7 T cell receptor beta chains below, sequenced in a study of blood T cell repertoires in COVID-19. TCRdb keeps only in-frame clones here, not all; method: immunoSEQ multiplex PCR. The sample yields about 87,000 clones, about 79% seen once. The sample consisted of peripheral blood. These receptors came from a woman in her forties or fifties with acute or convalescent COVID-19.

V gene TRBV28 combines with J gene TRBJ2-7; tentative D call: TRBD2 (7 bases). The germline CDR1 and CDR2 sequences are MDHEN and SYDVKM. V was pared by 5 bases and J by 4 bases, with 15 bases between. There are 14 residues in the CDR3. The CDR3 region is CASSPLGGRYEQYF. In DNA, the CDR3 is TGTGCCAGCAGTCCCCTCGGGGGGCGATACGAGCAGTACTTC.

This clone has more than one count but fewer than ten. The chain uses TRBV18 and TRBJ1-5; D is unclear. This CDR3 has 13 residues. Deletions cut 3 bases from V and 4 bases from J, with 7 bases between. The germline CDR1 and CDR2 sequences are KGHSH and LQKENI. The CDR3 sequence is CASSPERNQPQHF. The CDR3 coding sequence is TGTGCCAGCTCACCTGAGAGAAATCAGCCCCAGCATTTT.

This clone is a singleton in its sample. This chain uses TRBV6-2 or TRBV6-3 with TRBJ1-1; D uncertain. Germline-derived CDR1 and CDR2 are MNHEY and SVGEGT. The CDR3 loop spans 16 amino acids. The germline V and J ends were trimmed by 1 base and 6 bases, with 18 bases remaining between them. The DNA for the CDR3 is TGTGCCAGCAGTTACTTGTTCACATTGACCGAGGCTGAAGCTTTCTTT. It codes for CASSYLFTLTEAEAFF.

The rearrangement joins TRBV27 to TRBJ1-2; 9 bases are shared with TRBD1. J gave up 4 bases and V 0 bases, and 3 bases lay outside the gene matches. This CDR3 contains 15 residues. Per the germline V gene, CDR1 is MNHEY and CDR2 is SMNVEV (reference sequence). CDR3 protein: CASSLSGTGTYGYTF. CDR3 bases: TGTGCCAGCAGTTTATCGGGGACAGGGACCTATGGCTACACCTTC.

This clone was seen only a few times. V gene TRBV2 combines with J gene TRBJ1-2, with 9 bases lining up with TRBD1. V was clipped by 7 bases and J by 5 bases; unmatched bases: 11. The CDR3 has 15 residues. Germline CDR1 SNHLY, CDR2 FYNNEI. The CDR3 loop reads CASIARTGALYGYTF. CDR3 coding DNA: TGTGCCAGCATTGCCCGGACAGGGGCTTTATATGGCTACACCTTC.

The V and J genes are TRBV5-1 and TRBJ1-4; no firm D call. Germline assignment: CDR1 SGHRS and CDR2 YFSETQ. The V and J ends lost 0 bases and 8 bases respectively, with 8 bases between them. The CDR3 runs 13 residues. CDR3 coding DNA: TGCGCCAGCAGCTTGGGAGGGATGGAAAAACTGTTTTTT. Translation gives CASSLGGMEKLFF.

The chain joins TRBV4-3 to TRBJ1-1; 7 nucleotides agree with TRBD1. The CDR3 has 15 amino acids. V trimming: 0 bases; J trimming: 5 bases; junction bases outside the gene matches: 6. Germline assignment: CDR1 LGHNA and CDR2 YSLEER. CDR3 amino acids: CASSQDFRGTTEAFF. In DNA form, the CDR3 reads TGCGCCAGCAGCCAAGATTTCAGGGGGACTACTGAAGCTTTCTTT.